Sequencing of this T cell receptor (beta chain) was carried out in a study of T cell repertoires in cytomegalovirus infection. The wider study: Epitope selection comprised recently identified HLA-C-restricted CMV epitopes and well-studied HLA-B-restricted CMV epitopes.

MiXCR, run by TCRdb on the reads, gives a single entry per CDR3 protein. The sample lists approximately 730,000 distinct CDR3 sequences; roughly 36% were seen once. Regarding this clonotype: Its antigen is not known.

The V and J ends lost 5 bases and 2 bases respectively, with 16 bases between them. This CDR3 has 15 residues. Germline V gene sequence: CDR1 SGHVS, CDR2 FNYEAQ. The V gene is TRBV7-6, the J gene TRBJ2-7; unclear D gene. This TCR derives from a human donor in good health (CMV status not recorded). Some clones in this sample may be carry-over from other donors' samples. This sample comprised cultured PBMCs, obtained from culture after CMV antigen stimulation. The CDR3, as DNA: TGTGCCAGCAGCCCCCCCGGCGGTGGGACCTACGAGCAGTACTTC. Its translation is CASSPPGGGTYEQYF.